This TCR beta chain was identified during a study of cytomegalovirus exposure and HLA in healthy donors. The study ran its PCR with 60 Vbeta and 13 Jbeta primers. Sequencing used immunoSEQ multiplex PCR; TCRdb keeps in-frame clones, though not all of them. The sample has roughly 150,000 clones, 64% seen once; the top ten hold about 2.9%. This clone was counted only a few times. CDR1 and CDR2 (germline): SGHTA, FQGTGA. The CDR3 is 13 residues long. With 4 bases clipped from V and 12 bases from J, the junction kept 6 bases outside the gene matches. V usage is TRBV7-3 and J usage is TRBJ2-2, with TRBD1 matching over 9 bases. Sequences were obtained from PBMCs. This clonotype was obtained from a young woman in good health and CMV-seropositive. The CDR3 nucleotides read TGTGCCAGCAGCTCCGGAGGGACAGGGAAGCTGTTTTTT. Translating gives CASSSGGTGKLFF. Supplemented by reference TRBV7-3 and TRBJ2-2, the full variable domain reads GAGVSQTPSNKVTEKGKYVELRCDPISGHTALYWYRQSLGQGPEFLIYFQGTGAADDSGLPNDRFFAVRPEGSVSTLKIQRTERGDSAVYLCASSSGGTGKLFFGEGSRLTVL.